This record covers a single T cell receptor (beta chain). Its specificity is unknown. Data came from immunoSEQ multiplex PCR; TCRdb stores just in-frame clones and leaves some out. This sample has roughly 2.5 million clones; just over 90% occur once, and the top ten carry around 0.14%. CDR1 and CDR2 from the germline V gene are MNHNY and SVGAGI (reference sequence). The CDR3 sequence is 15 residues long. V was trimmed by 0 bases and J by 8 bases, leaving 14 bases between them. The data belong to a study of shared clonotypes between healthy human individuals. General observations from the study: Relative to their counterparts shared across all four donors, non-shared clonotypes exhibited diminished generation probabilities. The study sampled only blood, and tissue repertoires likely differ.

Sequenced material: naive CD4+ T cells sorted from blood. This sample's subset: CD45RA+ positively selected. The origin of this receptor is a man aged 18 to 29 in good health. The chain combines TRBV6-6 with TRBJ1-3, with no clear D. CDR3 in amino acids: CASSYSGSKADTIYF. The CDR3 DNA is TGTGCCAGCAGTTACTCGGGATCAAAGGCGGACACCATATATTTT.